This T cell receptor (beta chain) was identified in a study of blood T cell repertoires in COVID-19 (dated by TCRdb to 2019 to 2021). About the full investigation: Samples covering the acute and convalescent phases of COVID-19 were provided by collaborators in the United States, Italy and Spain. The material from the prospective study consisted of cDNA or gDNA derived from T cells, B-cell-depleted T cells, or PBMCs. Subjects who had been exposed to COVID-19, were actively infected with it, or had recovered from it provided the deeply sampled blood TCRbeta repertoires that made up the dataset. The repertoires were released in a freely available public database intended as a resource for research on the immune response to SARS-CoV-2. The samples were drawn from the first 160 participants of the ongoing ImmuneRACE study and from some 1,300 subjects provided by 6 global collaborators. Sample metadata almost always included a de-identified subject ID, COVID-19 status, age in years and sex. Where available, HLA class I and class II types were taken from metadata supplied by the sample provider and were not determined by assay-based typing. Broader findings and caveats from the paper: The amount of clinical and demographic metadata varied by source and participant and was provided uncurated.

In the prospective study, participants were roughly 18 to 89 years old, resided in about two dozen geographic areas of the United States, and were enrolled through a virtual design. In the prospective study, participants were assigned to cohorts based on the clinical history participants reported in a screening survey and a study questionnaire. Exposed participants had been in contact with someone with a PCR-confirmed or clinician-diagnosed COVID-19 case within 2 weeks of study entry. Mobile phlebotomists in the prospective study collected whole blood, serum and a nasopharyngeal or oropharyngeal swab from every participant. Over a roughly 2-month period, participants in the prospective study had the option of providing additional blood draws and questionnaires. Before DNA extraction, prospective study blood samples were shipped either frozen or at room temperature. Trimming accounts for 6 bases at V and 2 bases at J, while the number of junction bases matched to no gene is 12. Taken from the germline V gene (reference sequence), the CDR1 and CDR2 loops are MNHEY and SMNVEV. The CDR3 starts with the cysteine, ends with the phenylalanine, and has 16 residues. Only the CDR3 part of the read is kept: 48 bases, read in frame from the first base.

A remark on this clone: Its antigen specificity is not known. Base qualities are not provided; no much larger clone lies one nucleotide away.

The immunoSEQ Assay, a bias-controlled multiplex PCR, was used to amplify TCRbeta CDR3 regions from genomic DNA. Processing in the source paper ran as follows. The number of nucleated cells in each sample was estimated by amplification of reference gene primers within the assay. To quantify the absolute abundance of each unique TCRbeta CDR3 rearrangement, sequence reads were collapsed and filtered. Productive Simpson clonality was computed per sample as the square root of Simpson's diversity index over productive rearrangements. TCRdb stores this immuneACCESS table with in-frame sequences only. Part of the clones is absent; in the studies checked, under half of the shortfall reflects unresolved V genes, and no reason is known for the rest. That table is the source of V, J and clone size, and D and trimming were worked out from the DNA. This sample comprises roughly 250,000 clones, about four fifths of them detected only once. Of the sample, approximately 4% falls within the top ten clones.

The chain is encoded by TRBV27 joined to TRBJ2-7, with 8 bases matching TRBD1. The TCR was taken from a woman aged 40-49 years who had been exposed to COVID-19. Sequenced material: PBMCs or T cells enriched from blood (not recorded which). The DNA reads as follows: TGTGCCAGCAGCACCAGAGGGACAGGAAACCCCTACGAGCAGTACTTC. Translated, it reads CASSTRGTGNPYEQYF.